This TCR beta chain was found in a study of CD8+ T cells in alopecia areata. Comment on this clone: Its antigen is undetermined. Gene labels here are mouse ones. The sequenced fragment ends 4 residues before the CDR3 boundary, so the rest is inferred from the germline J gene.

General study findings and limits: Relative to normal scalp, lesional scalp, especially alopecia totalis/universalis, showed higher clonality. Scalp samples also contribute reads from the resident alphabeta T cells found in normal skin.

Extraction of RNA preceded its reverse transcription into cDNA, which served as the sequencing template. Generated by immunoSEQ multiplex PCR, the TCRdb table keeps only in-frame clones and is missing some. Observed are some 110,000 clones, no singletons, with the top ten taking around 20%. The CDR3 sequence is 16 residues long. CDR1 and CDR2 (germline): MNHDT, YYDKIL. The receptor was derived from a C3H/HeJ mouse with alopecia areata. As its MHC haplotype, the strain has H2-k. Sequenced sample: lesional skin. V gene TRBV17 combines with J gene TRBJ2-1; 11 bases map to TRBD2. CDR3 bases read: TGTGCTAGCAGGATGGACTGGGGGGAGATTTTTTCT. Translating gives CASRMDWGEIFS. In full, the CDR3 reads CASRMDWGEIFSEQFF.